The present T cell receptor beta chain was sequenced within a study of metastatic and nonmetastatic thyroid tumors. Study-wide context: From malignant and benign thyroid patients, repertoires in blood and in tumor or nodule tissue were compared. Points from the study as a whole: Malignant thyroid tumors reportedly had TCR beta diversity that was significantly higher than in benign nodules, in blood and tumor.

Losses at the gene ends were 5 bases for V and 1 base for J; bases not matched to a gene: 3. The length of the CDR3 is 14 residues. CDR1 and CDR2 (germline): LNHDA, SQIVND (reference sequence). With MiXCR, TCRdb called clones anew from the PCR reads. The sample lists about 43,000 clones, less than 3.5% occurring once. There were no patients who had received any treatment before thyroid surgery. This clone occurred many times. Its cognate antigen is unknown. The origin of this receptor is a female donor with papillary thyroid cancer or a benign thyroid nodule (not recorded which). Some clones in this sample may be carry-over from other donors' samples. Sequencing was performed on blood. The V gene is TRBV19, the J gene TRBJ2-7; the match to TRBD1 covers 9 bases. The CDR3 coding sequence is TGTGCCAGTAGTTTGACAGGGGGATCCTACGAGCAGTACTTC. Translation: CASSLTGGSYEQYF.